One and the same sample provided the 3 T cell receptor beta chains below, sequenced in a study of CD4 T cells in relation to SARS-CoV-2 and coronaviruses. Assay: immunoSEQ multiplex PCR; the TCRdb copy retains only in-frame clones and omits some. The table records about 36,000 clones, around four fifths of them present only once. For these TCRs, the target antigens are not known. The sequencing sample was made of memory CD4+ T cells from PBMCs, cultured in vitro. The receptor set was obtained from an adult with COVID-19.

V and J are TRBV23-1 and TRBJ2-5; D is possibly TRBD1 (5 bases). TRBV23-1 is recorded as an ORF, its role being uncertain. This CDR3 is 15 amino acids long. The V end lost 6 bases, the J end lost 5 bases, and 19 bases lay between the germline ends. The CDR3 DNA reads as TGCGCCAGCAGCCTCAACGGACGGTCAGGGGAGACCCAGTACTTC. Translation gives CASSLNGRSGETQYF.

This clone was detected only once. CDR3 sequence (DNA): TGTGCCAGTAGTATATGGGGTCGGGGCAATCAGCCCCAGCATTTT. Encoded protein: CASSIWGRGNQPQHF. This chain connects TRBV19 to TRBJ1-5, with D uncertain. Between the trimmed V and J ends, which lost 2 bases and 2 bases, there was a span of 10 bases. The germline gives CDR1 LNHDA, CDR2 SQIVND (reference sequence). The CDR3 length is 15 residues.

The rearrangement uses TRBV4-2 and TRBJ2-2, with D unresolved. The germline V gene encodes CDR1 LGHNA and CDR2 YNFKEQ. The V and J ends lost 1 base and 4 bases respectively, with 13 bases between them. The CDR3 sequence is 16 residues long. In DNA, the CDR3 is TGTGCCAGCAGCCAAGGCATGGGGTGGGTCACCGGGGAGCTGTTTTTT. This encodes CASSQGMGWVTGELFF.